This entry lists 20 T cell receptor beta chains sequenced from one sample in a study of cytomegalovirus exposure and HLA in healthy donors. Produced via immunoSEQ multiplex PCR; TCRdb's table is partial and in-frame only. The table shows under 200,000 clones, with around 85% occurring only once. Sequencing was carried out using PBMCs. The receptors derive from a woman aged 30 to 39 in good health and CMV-seronegative.

This chain uses TRBV25-1 with TRBJ2-7; no clear D. V lost 6 bases, J lost 0 bases, and 9 bases lay in between. The CDR3 length is 13 residues. Germline V gene data show CDR1 as MGHDK and CDR2 as SYGVNS. CDR3 in amino acids: CASSVPSSYEQYF. CDR3 coding DNA: TGTGCCAGCAGCGTGCCCAGCTCCTACGAGCAGTACTTC.

This chain links TRBV4-2 with TRBJ1-5; D unclear. In germline, CDR1 is LGHNA, CDR2 YNFKEQ. Trimming took 1 base from V and 0 from J, leaving 7 bases between them. This CDR3 region has 15 residues. The CDR3 bases are TGTGCCAGCAGCCAAGTTTCTGGTAGCAATCAGCCCCAGCATTTT. The encoded protein is CASSQVSGSNQPQHF.

This rearrangement joins TRBV9 to TRBJ1-2, with D possibly TRBD1 on 5 matching bases. Germline loops: CDR1 SGDLS, CDR2 YYNGEE. Trimming took off 4 bases at V and 3 bases at J, with 19 bases between the two ends. This CDR3 spans 16 amino acids. CDR3 residues: CASSTREAGSYYGYTF. The CDR3 nucleotides are TGTGCCAGCAGCACAAGGGAGGCAGGGAGTTACTATGGCTACACCTTC.

The chain joins TRBV5-1 to TRBJ2-2; 8 bases fit TRBD1. Trimming cost V 4 bases and J 6 bases; bases outside gene matches: 8. Germline CDR1 SGHRS, CDR2 YFSETQ. This CDR3 spans 15 amino acids. CDR3 nucleotides: TGCGCCAGCAGCGAGGACAGGGTTGGACCCGGGGAGCTGTTTTTT. This gives the protein CASSEDRVGPGELFF.

This clone was seen more than once but under ten times. The chain employs TRBV29-1 and TRBJ1-1, with TRBD1 matching over 7 bases. This CDR3 has 14 amino acids. The germline gives CDR1 SQVTM, CDR2 ANQGSEA. With V trimmed by 7 bases and J by 1 base, 9 bases remained unmatched. The CDR3 protein is CSATRQGSNTEAFF. As DNA, the CDR3 is TGCAGCGCAACTCGACAGGGTTCGAACACTGAAGCTTTCTTT.

The chain has TRBV5-4 and TRBJ1-1; no reliable D call. Per the germline V gene, CDR1 is SGHNT and CDR2 is YYREEE (reference sequence). There are 13 residues in the CDR3. V was shortened by 0 bases and J by 3 bases, with 6 bases between the two germline ends. The CDR3 sequence: CASSLGWDTEAFF. The CDR3 DNA is TGTGCCAGCAGCTTGGGGTGGGACACTGAAGCTTTCTTT.

This rearrangement joins TRBV12-5 to TRBJ2-1; D remains ambiguous. The germline gives CDR1 LGHNT, CDR2 FRNRAP. The V end lost 6 bases, the J end lost 6 bases, and 6 bases lay between the germline ends. The CDR3 loop spans 11 amino acids. The CDR3 DNA sequence: TGTGCTAGTGGCAGGTTCAATGAGCAGTTCTTC. Amino acid sequence: CASGRFNEQFF.

J is TRBJ1-5 and V is TRBV28, with 7 bases that match TRBD1. The CDR3 is 15 residues long. CDR1 and CDR2 from the germline V gene are MDHEN and SYDVKM. V trimming: 3 bases; J trimming: 7 bases; junction bases outside the gene matches: 9. The DNA for the CDR3 is TGTGCCAGCAGTTTTCAAGACAGGGCACGGCAGCCCCAGCATTTT. Protein product: CASSFQDRARQPQHF.

V usage is TRBV6-5 and J usage is TRBJ1-4, with a possible D match to TRBD1 (6 bases). The germline gives CDR1 MNHEY, CDR2 SVGAGI. This CDR3 has 16 amino acids. V lost 3 bases, J lost 1 base, and 12 bases lay in between. The DNA of the CDR3 is TGTGCCAGCAGTTATCAGGGGTTGGGAACTAATGAAAAACTGTTTTTT. Amino acid sequence: CASSYQGLGTNEKLFF.

A note on this clone: Other DNA variants within this sample encode the same CDR3. The chain links TRBV5-1 to TRBJ1-1; D might be TRBD1 (5 bases). The CDR3 has 13 amino acids. V was trimmed by 1 base and J by 1 base, leaving 5 bases between them. Germline CDR1 is SGHRS and CDR2 is YFSETQ. The CDR3 region has the DNA TGCGCCAGCAGCTTGACAGGGAACACTGAAGCTTTCTTT. Protein: CASSLTGNTEAFF.

This clone turned up a few times. The chain couples TRBV7-9 to TRBJ2-2; D is perhaps TRBD2 (5 bases). This CDR3 spans 15 amino acids. Germline CDR1 SEHNR, CDR2 FQNEAQ (reference sequence). Trimming left V 4 bases short and J 0 bases short, with 9 bases between. The CDR3 loop reads CASSYRGSNTGELFF. CDR3 in DNA: TGTGCCAGCAGCTATAGAGGGTCGAACACCGGGGAGCTGTTTTTT.

This clone was observed a few times. V usage is TRBV28 and J usage is TRBJ1-2; D is ambiguous. The CDR3 is 13 residues long. Trimming took off 6 bases at V and 4 bases at J, with 12 bases between the two ends. The germline V gene encodes CDR1 MDHEN and CDR2 SYDVKM. CDR3 nucleotides: TGTGCCAGCAGCCCCCGAGTCCCCTATGGCTACACCTTC. Its protein is CASSPRVPYGYTF.

The rearrangement links TRBV10-1 to TRBJ1-2; D might be TRBD1 (6 bases). Germline V CDR1 and CDR2: WNHNN, SYGVQD (reference sequence). This CDR3 is 17 amino acids long. Trimming removed 0 bases from V and 1 base from J, with 15 bases in between. The CDR3 coding sequence is TGCGCCAGCAGTGAGTCGAAAGGTGACAGGCGTAACTATGGCTACACCTTC. As protein: CASSESKGDRRNYGYTF.

The rearrangement joins TRBV7-9 to TRBJ1-1; no reliable D call. This CDR3 has 14 residues. Germline-derived CDR1 and CDR2 are SEHNR and FQNEAQ (reference sequence). Trimming took off 5 bases at V and 0 bases at J, with 10 bases between the two ends. The CDR3 sequence is CASSTVLVNTEAFF. The DNA for the CDR3 is TGTGCCAGCAGCACCGTATTAGTGAACACTGAAGCTTTCTTT.

A few counts support this clone. The V and J genes are TRBV5-6 and TRBJ1-1, with a tentative D call TRBD1 (5 bases). V was shortened by 0 bases and J by 0 bases, with 9 bases between the two germline ends. The CDR3 totals 15 residues. Per germline, CDR1 SGHDT and CDR2 YYEEEE. CDR3 coding DNA: TGTGCCAGCAGCTTGGATCTGGGACTGAACACTGAAGCTTTCTTT. It specifies CASSLDLGLNTEAFF.

V is TRBV7-2 and J is TRBJ2-7; maybe TRBD1 (5 bases). Germline-derived CDR1 and CDR2 are SGHTA and FQGNSA. The CDR3 is 15 residues long. V was pared by 3 bases and J by 0 bases, with 12 bases between. CDR3 residues: CASSFSRTSSYEQYF. DNA for the CDR3: TGTGCCAGCAGCTTTAGTCGGACATCCTCCTACGAGCAGTACTTC.

The chain combines TRBV7-3 with TRBJ2-3; D uncertain. Trimming took off 5 bases at V and 3 bases at J, with 15 bases between the two ends. This CDR3 region has 15 residues. Germline values: CDR1 SGHTA, CDR2 FQGTGA. CDR3 amino acids: CASSPSRRATDTQYF. CDR3 sequence (DNA): TGTGCCAGCAGCCCCTCACGTAGGGCTACAGATACGCAGTATTTT.

The chain employs TRBV9 and TRBJ2-1; 9 bases match TRBD2. The V and J ends lost 4 bases and 0 bases, in that order; junction bases with no gene match: 11. Germline V CDR1 and CDR2: SGDLS, YYNGEE. The CDR3 has 18 amino acids. In DNA, the CDR3 is TGTGCCAGCAGCCTAGAGGGGGGACTAGCTTCCTCCTACAATGAGCAGTTCTTC. Amino acids: CASSLEGGLASSYNEQFF.

This rearrangement joins TRBV28 to TRBJ2-4; 8 positions agree with TRBD1. V trimming: 4 bases; J trimming: 4 bases; junction bases outside the gene matches: 12. The CDR3 has 17 amino acids. The germline V gene encodes CDR1 MDHEN and CDR2 SYDVKM. The DNA of the CDR3 is TGTGCCAGCAGTTCGTTCACACTGCAGGGGGCTAAAAACATTCAGTACTTC. Protein product: CASSSFTLQGAKNIQYF.

This rearrangement joins TRBV30 to TRBJ1-1; D remains ambiguous. The CDR3 runs 13 residues. V gave up 0 bases and J gave up 2 bases, with 7 bases separating them. The V gene's germline CDR1 is GTSNPN and CDR2 SVGIG (reference sequence). The CDR3 is CAWSVNPNTEAFF. CDR3 coding DNA: TGTGCCTGGAGTGTTAACCCTAACACTGAAGCTTTCTTT.